This T cell receptor beta chain appears in the sequencing data of a study of beta chain features in type 1 diabetes. Overall study findings and caveats: Diminished insertions and augmented deletions at VDJ junctions characterized type 1 diabetes patients. All four CD4+ subsets of Type 1 diabetes patients contained TCRB CDR3s that were moderately but significantly shorter.

There are 14 residues in the CDR3. The germline V gene has CDR1 SGHTA and CDR2 FQGNSA. As regards this clone: Its antigen is unknown. Compared with germline, one end of the junction differs, possibly owing to a read error.

Every bit of the isolated RNA underwent reverse transcription, so sequencing read expressed TCRB transcripts. Here immunoSEQ multiplex PCR was the method, and the copy in TCRdb shows in-frame clones only, minus some. Altogether over 650,000 clones are present, 11% to 15% being singletons, with the ten largest covering 0.035% to 0.04%. Sequencing input: naive CD4+ T cells from blood. The rearrangement joins TRBV7-2 to TRBJ1-2; 8 bases are shared with TRBD1. This TCR was recovered from a man aged 18-30 years with type 1 diabetes. This CDR3 is CASSPDRGGLASYF. The CDR3 DNA sequence: TGTGCCAGCAGCCCTGACAGGGGAGGGTTGGCTTCCTACTTC. Variable domain in full (rest from reference TRBV7-2 and TRBJ1-2): GAGVSQSPSNKVTEKGKDVELRCDPISGHTALYWYRQSLGQGLEFLIYFQGNSAPDKSGLPSDRFSAERTGGSVSTLTIQRTQQEDSAVYLCASSPDRGGLASYFGSGTRLTVV.